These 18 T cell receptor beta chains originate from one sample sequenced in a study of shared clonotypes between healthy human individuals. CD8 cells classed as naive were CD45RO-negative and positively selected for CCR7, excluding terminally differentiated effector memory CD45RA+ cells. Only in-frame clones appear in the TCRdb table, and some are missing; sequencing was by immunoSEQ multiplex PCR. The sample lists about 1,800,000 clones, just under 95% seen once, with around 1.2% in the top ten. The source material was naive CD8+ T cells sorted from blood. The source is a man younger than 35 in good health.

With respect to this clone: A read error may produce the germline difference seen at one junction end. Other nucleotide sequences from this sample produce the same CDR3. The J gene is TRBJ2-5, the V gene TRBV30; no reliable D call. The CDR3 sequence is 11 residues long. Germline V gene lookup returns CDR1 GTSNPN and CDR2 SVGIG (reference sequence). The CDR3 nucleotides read TGTGCCTGGAGTGTACAAGGGACCCAGTACTTC. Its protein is CAWSVQGTQYF.

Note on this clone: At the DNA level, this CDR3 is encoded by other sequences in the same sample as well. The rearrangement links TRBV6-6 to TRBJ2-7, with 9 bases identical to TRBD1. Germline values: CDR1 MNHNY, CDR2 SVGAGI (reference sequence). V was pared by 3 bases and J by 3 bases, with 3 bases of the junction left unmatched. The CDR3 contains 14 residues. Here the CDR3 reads CASSYPGQGYEQYF. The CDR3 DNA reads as TGTGCCAGCAGTTATCCGGGACAGGGCTACGAGCAGTACTTC.

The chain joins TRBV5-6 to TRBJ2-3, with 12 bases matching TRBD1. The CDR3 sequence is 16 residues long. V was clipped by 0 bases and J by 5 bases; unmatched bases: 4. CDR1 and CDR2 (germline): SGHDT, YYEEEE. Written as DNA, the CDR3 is TGTGCCAGCAGCTTGGCGGGACAGGGGGCTGGAGATACGCAGTATTTT. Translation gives CASSLAGQGAGDTQYF.

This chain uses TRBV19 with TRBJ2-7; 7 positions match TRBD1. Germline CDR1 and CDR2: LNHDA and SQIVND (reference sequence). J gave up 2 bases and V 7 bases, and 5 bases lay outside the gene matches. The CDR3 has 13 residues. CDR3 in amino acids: CASTATGTYEQYF. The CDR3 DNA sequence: TGTGCCAGTACCGCGACAGGGACCTACGAGCAGTACTTC.

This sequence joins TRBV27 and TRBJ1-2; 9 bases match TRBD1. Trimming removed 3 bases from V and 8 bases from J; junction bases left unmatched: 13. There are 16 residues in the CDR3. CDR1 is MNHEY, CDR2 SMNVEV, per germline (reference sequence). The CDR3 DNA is TGTGCCAGCAGTTTCCTAACCCCTACAGGGGGCGAGGGCTACACCTTC. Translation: CASSFLTPTGGEGYTF.

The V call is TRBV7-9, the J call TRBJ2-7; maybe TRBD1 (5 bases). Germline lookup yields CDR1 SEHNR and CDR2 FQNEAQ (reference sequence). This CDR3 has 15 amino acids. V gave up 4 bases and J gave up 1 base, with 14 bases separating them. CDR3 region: CASSSSSTASYEQYF. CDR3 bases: TGTGCCAGCAGCTCCTCCTCGACAGCGTCCTACGAGCAGTACTTC. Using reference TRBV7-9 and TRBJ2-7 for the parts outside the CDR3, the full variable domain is DTGVSQNPRHKITKRGQNVTFRCDPISEHNRLYWYRQTLGQGPEFLTYFQNEAQLEKSRLLSDRFSAERPKGSFSTLEIQRTEQGDSAMYLCASSSSSTASYEQYFGPGTRLTVT.

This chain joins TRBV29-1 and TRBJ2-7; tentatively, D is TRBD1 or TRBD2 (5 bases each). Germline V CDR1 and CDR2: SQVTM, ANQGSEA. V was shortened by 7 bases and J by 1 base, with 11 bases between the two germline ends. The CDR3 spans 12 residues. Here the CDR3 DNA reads TGCAGCGCTGGGACCACATCCTACGAGCAGTACTTC. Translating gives CSAGTTSYEQYF.

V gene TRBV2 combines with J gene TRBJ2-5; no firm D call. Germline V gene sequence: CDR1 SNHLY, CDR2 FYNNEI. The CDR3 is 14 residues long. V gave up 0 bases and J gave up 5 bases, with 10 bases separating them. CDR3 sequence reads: CASSEARLFETQYF. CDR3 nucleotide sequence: TGTGCCAGCAGTGAAGCCCGGTTGTTCGAGACCCAGTACTTC.

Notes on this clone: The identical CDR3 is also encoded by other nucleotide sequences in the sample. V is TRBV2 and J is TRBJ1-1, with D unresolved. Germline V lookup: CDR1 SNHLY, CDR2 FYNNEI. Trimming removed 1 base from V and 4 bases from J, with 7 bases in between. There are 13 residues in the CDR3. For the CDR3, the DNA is TGTGCCAGCAGTGAAGGAGGGCGCACTGAAGCTTTCTTT. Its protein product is CASSEGGRTEAFF.

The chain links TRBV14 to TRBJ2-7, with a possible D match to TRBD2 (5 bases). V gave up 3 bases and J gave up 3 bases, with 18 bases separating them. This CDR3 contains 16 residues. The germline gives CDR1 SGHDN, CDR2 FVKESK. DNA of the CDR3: TGTGCCAGCAGCCACGGAGGAACCCTTCCTAACTACGAGCAGTACTTC. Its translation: CASSHGGTLPNYEQYF.

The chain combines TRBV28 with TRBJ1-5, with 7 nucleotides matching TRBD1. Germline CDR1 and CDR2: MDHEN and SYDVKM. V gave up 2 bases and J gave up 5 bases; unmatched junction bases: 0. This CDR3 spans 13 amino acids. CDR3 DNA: TGTGCCAGCAGTTTAGGGACAGATCAGCCCCAGCATTTT. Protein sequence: CASSLGTDQPQHF.

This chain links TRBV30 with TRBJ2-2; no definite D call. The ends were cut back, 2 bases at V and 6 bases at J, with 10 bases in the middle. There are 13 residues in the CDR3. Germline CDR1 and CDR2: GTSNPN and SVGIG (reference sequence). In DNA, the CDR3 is TGTGCCTGGAGTCCTGTAGGCCCCGGGGAGCTGTTTTTT. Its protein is CAWSPVGPGELFF.

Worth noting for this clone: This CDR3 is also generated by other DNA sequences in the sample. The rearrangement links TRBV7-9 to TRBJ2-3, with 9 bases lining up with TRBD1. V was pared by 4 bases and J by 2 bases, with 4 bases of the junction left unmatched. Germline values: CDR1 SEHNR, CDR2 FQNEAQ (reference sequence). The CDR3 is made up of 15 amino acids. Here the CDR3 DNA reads TGTGCCAGCAGCTCGGGACAGGGTCACACAGATACGCAGTATTTT. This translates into CASSSGQGHTDTQYF.

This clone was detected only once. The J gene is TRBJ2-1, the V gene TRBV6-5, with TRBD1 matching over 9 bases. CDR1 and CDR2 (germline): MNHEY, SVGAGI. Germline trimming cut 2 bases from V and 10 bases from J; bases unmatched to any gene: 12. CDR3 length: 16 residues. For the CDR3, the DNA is TGTGCCAGCAGTTACGCGAACTTTCCGACAGGGGGGGAGCAGTTCTTC. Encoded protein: CASSYANFPTGGEQFF.

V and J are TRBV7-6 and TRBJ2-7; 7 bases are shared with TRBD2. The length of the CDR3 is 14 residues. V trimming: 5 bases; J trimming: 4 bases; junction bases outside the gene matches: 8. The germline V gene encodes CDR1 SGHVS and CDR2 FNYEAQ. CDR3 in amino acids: CASSAYSGGYEQYF. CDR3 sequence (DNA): TGTGCCAGCAGCGCCTACTCGGGGGGTTACGAGCAGTACTTC.

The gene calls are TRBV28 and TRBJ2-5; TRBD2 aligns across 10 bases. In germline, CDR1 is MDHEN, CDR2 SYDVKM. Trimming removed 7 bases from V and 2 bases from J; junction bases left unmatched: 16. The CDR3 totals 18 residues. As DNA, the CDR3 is TGTGCCAGCACCGCTCCAAAGGAACTAGCGGGGTCACAAGAGACCCAGTACTTC. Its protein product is CASTAPKELAGSQETQYF. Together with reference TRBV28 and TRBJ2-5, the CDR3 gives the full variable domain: DVKVTQSSRYLVKRTGEKVFLECVQDMDHENMFWYRQDPGLGLRLIYFSYDVKMKEKGDIPEGYSVSREKKERFSLILESASTNQTSMYLCASTAPKELAGSQETQYFGPGTRLLVL.

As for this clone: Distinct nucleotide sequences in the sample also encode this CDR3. The CDR3 nucleotides read TGTGCCAGCAGTCCCTCTAGCGGGGAGAGGACAGATACGCAGTATTTT. It translates to CASSPSSGERTDTQYF. The chain couples TRBV27 to TRBJ2-3; 9 bases fit TRBD2. The CDR3 extends over 16 amino acids. Germline V CDR1 and CDR2: MNHEY, SMNVEV (reference sequence). The junction had 9 bases not matched to a gene; V was cut back by 5 bases and J by 3 bases.

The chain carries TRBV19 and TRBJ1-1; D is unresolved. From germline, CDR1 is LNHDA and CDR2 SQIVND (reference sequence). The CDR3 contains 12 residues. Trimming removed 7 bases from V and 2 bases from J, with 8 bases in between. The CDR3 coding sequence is TGTGCCAGTAAAATCGGAAACACTGAAGCTTTCTTT. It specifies CASKIGNTEAFF. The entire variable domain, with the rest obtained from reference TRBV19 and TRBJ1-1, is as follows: DGGITQSPKYLFRKEGQNVTLSCEQNLNHDAMYWYRQDPGQGLRLIYYSQIVNDFQKGDIAEGYSVSREKKESFPLTVTSAQKNPTAFYLCASKIGNTEAFFGQGTRLTVV.